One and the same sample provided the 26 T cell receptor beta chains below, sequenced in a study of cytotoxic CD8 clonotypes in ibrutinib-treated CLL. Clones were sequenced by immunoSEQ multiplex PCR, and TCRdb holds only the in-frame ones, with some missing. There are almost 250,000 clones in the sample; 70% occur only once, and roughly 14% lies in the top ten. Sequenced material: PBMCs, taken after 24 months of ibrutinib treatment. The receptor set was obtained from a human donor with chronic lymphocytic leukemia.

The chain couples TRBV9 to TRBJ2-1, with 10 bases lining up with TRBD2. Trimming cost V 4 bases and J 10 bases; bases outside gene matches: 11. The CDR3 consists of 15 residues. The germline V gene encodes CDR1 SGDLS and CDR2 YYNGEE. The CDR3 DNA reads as TGTGCCAGCAGCCCCCACGTAGCGGGAGGCCCCGAGCAGTTCTTC. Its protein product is CASSPHVAGGPEQFF.

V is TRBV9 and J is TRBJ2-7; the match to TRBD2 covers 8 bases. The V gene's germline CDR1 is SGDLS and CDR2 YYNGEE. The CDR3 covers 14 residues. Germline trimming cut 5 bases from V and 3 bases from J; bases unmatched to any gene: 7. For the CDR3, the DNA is TGTGCCAGCAGTGCCGCCAGCGGGGGCTACGAGCAGTACTTC. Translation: CASSAASGGYEQYF.

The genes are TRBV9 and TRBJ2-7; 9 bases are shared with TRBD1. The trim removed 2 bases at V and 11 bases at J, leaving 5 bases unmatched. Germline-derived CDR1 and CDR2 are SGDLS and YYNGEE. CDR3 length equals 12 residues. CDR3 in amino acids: CASSVGTGKEYF. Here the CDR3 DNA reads TGTGCCAGCAGCGTGGGGACAGGGAAGGAGTACTTC.

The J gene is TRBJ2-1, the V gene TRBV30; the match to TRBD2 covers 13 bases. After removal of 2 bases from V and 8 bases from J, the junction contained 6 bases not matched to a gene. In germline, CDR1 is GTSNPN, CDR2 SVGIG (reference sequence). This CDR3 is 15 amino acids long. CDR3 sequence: CAWSKGTSGRDEQFF. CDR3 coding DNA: TGTGCCTGGAGTAAGGGAACTAGCGGGAGGGATGAGCAGTTCTTC.

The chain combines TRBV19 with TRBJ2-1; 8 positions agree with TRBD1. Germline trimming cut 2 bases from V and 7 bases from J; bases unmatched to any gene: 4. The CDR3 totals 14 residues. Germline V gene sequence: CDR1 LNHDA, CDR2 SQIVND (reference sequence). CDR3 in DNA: TGTGCCAGTAGTATAACAGGGGGGCGTAATGAGCAGTTCTTC. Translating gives CASSITGGRNEQFF.

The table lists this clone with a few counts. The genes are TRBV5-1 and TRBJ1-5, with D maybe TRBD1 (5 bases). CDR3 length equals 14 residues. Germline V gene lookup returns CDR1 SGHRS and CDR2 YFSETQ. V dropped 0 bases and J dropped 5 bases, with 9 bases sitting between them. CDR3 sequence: CASSLGLGDQPQHF. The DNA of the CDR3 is TGCGCCAGCAGCTTGGGATTAGGGGATCAGCCCCAGCATTTT.

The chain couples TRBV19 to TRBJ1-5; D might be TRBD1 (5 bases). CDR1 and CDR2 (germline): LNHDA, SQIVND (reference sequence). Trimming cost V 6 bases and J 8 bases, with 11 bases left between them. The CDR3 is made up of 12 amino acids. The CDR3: CASSSQAEPQHF. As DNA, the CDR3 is TGTGCCAGTAGCTCACAGGCGGAGCCCCAGCATTTT.

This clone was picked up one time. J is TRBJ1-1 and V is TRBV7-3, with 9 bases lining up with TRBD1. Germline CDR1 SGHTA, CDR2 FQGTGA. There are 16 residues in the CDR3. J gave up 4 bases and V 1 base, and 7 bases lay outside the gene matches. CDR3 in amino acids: CASSLNHGTGITEAFF. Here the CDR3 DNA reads TGTGCCAGCAGCTTAAACCACGGGACAGGGATCACTGAAGCTTTCTTT.

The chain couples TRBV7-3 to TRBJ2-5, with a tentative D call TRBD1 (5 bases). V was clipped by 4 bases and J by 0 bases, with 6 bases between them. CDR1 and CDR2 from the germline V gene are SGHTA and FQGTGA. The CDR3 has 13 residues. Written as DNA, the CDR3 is TGTGCCAGCAGCTCAGGGTACCAAGAGACCCAGTACTTC. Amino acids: CASSSGYQETQYF.

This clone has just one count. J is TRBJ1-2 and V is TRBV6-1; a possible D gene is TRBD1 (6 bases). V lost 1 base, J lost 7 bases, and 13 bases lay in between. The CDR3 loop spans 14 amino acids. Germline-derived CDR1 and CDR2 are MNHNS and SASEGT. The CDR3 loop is CASSEVQGKGGYTF. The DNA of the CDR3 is TGTGCCAGCAGTGAAGTTCAGGGGAAAGGTGGCTACACCTTC.

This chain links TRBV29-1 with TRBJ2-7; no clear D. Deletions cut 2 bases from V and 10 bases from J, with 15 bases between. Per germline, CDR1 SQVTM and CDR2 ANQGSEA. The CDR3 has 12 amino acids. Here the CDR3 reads CSVEITAWGQYF. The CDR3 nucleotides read TGCAGCGTTGAAATCACAGCCTGGGGACAGTACTTC.

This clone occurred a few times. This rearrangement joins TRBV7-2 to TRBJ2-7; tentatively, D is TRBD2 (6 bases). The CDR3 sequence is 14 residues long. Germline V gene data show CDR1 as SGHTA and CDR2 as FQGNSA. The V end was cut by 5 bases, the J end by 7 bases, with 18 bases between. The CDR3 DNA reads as TGTGCCAGCAGCCGCGGGACGCAGGGTGGGGAGCAGTACTTC. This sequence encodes CASSRGTQGGEQYF.

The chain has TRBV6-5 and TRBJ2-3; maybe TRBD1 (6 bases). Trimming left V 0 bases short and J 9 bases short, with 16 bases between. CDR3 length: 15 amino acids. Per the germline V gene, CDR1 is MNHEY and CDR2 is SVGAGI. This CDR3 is CASSYSKGQVPTQYF. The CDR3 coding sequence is TGTGCCAGCAGTTACTCAAAGGGACAAGTCCCAACGCAGTATTTT.

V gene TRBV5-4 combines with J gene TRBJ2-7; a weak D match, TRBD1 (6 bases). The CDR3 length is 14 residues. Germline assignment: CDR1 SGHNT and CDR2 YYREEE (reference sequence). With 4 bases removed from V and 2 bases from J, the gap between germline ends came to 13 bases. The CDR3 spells CASSPVGQPYEQYF. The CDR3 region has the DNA TGTGCCAGCAGCCCTGTTGGACAGCCCTACGAGCAGTACTTC. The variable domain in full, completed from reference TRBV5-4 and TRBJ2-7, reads ETGVTQSPTHLIKTRGQQVTLRCSSQSGHNTVSWYQQALGQGPQFIFQYYREEENGRGNFPPRFSGLQFPNYSSELNVNALELDDSALYLCASSPVGQPYEQYFGPGTRLTVT.

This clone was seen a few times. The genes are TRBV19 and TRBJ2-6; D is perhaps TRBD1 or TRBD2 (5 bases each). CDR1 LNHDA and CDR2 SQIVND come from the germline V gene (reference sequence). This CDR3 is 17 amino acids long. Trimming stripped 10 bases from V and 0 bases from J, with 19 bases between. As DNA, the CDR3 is TGTGCCACGTGGGGGAAGGGAAACCTCTCTGGGGCCAACGTCCTGACTTTC. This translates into CATWGKGNLSGANVLTF.

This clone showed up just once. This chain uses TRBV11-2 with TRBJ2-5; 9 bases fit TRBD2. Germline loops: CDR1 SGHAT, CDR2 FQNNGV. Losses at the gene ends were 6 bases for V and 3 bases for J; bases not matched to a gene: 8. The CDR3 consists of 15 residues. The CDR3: CASRPPGLAEETQYF. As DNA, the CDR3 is TGTGCCAGCAGACCGCCGGGACTAGCCGAAGAGACCCAGTACTTC.

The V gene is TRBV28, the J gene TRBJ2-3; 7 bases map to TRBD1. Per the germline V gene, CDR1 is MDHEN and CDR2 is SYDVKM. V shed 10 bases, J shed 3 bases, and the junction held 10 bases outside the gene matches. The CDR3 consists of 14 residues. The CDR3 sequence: CATDVKGATDTQYF. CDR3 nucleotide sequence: TGTGCCACCGACGTCAAGGGGGCAACAGATACGCAGTATTTT. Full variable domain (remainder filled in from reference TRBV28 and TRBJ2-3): DVKVTQSSRYLVKRTGEKVFLECVQDMDHENMFWYRQDPGLGLRLIYFSYDVKMKEKGDIPEGYSVSREKKERFSLILESASTNQTSMYLCATDVKGATDTQYFGPGTRLTVL.

CDR3 nucleotide sequence: TGTGCCAGTAGAACCGGACATCAGAGGGAGACCCAGTACTTC. Translation gives CASRTGHQRETQYF. This rearrangement joins TRBV19 to TRBJ2-5, with D possibly being TRBD1 (5 bases). Per the germline V gene, CDR1 is LNHDA and CDR2 is SQIVND (reference sequence). The CDR3 runs 14 residues. The V and J ends lost 6 bases and 5 bases respectively, with 16 bases between them. Using reference TRBV19 and TRBJ2-5 for the parts outside the CDR3, the full variable domain is DGGITQSPKYLFRKEGQNVTLSCEQNLNHDAMYWYRQDPGQGLRLIYYSQIVNDFQKGDIAEGYSVSREKKESFPLTVTSAQKNPTAFYLCASRTGHQRETQYFGPGTRLLVL.

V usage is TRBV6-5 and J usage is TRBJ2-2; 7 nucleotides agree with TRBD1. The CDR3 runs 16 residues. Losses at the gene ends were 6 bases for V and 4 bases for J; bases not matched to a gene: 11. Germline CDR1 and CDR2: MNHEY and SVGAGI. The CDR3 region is CASSYPHRGPTGELFF. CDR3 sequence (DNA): TGTGCCAGCAGCTACCCCCACAGGGGCCCCACCGGGGAGCTGTTTTTT.

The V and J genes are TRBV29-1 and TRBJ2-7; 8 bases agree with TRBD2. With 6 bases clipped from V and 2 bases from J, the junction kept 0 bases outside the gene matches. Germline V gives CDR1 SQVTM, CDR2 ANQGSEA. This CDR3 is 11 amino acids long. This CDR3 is CSVAGAYEQYF. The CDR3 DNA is TGCAGCGTAGCGGGGGCCTACGAGCAGTACTTC.

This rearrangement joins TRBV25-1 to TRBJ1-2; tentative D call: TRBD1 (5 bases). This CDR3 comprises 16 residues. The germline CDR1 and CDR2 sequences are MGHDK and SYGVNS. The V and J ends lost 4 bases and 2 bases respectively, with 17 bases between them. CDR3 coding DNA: TGTGCCAGCAGTGGAAATTTTGGGGCCAAAAACTATGGCTACACCTTC. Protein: CASSGNFGAKNYGYTF.

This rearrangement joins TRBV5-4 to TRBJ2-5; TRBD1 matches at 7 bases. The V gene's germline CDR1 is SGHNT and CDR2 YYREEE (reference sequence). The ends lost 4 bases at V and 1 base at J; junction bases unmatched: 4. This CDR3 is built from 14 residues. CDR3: CASSKGQTQETQYF. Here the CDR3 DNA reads TGTGCCAGCAGCAAGGGACAGACCCAAGAGACCCAGTACTTC.

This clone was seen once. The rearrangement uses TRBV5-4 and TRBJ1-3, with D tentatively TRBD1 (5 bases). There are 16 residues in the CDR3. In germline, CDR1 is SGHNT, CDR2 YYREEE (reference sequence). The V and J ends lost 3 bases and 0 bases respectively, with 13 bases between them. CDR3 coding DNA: TGTGCCAGCAGCTCCGAAAACAGGAACTCTGGAAACACCATATATTTT. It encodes CASSSENRNSGNTIYF.

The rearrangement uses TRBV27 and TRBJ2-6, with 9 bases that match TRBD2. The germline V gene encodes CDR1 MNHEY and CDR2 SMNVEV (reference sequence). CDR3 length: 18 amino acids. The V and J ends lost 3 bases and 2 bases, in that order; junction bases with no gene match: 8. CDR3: CASSFASGTRTGANVLTF. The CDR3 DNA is TGTGCCAGCAGTTTCGCTAGCGGGACCAGGACTGGGGCCAACGTCCTGACTTTC.

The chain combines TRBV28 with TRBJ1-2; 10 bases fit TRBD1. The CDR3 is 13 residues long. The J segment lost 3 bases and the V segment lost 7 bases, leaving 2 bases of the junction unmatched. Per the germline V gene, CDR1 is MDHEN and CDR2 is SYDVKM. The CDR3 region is CASKTGGHYGYTF. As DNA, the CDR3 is TGTGCCAGCAAGACAGGGGGCCACTATGGCTACACCTTC.

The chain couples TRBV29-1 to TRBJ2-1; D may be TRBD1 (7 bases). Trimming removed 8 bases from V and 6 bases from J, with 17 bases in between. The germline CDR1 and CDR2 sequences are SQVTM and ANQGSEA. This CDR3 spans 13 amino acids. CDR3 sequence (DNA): TGCAGCACCAGGGGGGAGGTGAGCAATGAGCAGTTCTTC. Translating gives CSTRGEVSNEQFF.